The 29 T cell receptor beta chains below all came from one sample that was sequenced in a study of PD-L1 blockade in urothelial cancer. Documented time point: peripheral blood 6 weeks after treatment start. Here immunoSEQ multiplex PCR was the method, and the copy in TCRdb shows in-frame clones only, minus some. The table lists under 150,000 clones, around 89% of them singletons, with around 1.7% in the top ten. The starting material was PBMCs, obtained around atezolizumab (anti-PD-L1) treatment. The receptors originated from a man in his fifties or sixties with urothelial cancer.

The chain links TRBV27 to TRBJ1-4; D gene uncertain. The CDR3 sequence is 15 residues long. Per germline, CDR1 MNHEY and CDR2 SMNVEV (reference sequence). Deletions cut 0 bases from V and 4 bases from J, with 9 bases between. This CDR3 is CASSLSTALNEKLFF. As DNA, the CDR3 is TGTGCCAGCAGTTTATCAACAGCCCTTAATGAAAAACTGTTTTTT.

V gene TRBV7-3 combines with J gene TRBJ2-3, with 12 nucleotides matching TRBD2. Trimming cost V 5 bases and J 4 bases; bases outside gene matches: 4. From germline, CDR1 is SGHTA and CDR2 FQGTGA. There are 15 residues in the CDR3. CDR3: CASSDGTSGSDTQYF. The DNA for the CDR3 is TGTGCCAGCAGCGACGGGACTAGCGGGTCAGATACGCAGTATTTT. The variable domain in full, with the rest retrieved from reference TRBV7-3 and TRBJ2-3, is GAGVSQTPSNKVTEKGKYVELRCDPISGHTALYWYRQSLGQGPEFLIYFQGTGAADDSGLPNDRFFAVRPEGSVSTLKIQRTERGDSAVYLCASSDGTSGSDTQYFGPGTRLTVL.

This chain joins TRBV10-3 and TRBJ2-7, with a possible D match to TRBD1 (6 bases). Germline values: CDR1 ENHRY, CDR2 SYGVKD. V was cut by 0 bases and J by 2 bases, with 8 bases left in between. The CDR3 has 14 residues. CDR3 loop: CAISESSGAYEQYF. The CDR3 DNA reads TGTGCCATCAGTGAGTCTTCAGGGGCCTACGAGCAGTACTTC.

The chain links TRBV6-1 to TRBJ1-5; no reliable D call. V dropped 2 bases and J dropped 1 base, with 12 bases sitting between them. From germline, CDR1 is MNHNS and CDR2 SASEGT. The CDR3 runs to 16 residues. The CDR3 DNA is TGTGCCAGCAGTGAAATAACCGGAGGGAGCAATCAGCCCCAGCATTTT. Protein: CASSEITGGSNQPQHF.

The genes are TRBV19 and TRBJ2-5, with 14 bases lining up with TRBD2. The germline V gene encodes CDR1 LNHDA and CDR2 SQIVND (reference sequence). The CDR3 runs to 16 residues. Losses at the gene ends were 3 bases for V and 5 bases for J; bases not matched to a gene: 5. The CDR3 DNA reads TGTGCCAGTAGTATTCGACTAGCGGGAGGGGGGGAGACCCAGTACTTC. Its protein is CASSIRLAGGGETQYF.

This clone showed up many times. V usage is TRBV7-8 and J usage is TRBJ1-5; D is ambiguous. The CDR3 is 13 amino acids. CDR1 is SGHVS and CDR2 is FQNEAQ in the germline V gene. Trimming shortened V by 1 base and J by 4 bases, and 5 bases separated the two germline ends. CDR3 sequence (DNA): TGTGCCAGCAGCTTAGTCGGGAATCAGCCCCAGCATTTT. Translation: CASSLVGNQPQHF.

The chain combines TRBV6-1 with TRBJ2-1; D is ambiguous. The V and J ends lost 6 bases and 0 bases respectively, with 12 bases between them. Germline V gives CDR1 MNHNS, CDR2 SASEGT. The CDR3 extends over 15 amino acids. For the CDR3, the DNA is TGTGCCAGCAGGTTGGGTTACAGCTCCTACAATGAGCAGTTCTTC. This codes for CASRLGYSSYNEQFF.

The count of this clone is one. The chain carries TRBV2 and TRBJ2-1, with 7 bases identical to TRBD1. CDR3 length: 18 amino acids. CDR1 SNHLY and CDR2 FYNNEI come from the germline V gene. Trimming cost V 1 base and J 3 bases; bases outside gene matches: 12. Here the CDR3 DNA reads TGTGCCAGCAGTGAAGTCCTAGAGGAAGGGGGCCTCTACAATGAGCAGTTCTTC. Translating gives CASSEVLEEGGLYNEQFF.

The V and J genes are TRBV29-1 and TRBJ1-2; TRBD1 might be the D (5 bases). Germline V gene data show CDR1 as SQVTM and CDR2 as ANQGSEA. V was clipped by 6 bases and J by 1 base, with 15 bases between them. This CDR3 is 14 amino acids long. The CDR3 protein is CSVLPAGRNYGYTF. CDR3 coding DNA: TGCAGCGTCCTCCCGGCGGGACGTAACTATGGCTACACCTTC.

The chain uses TRBV4-2 and TRBJ2-1; the match to TRBD2 covers 9 bases. With 4 bases clipped from V and 8 bases from J, the junction kept 15 bases outside the gene matches. The CDR3 is 17 amino acids. Germline V gives CDR1 LGHNA, CDR2 YNFKEQ. CDR3 sequence (DNA): TGTGCCAGCAGCCCCCCCGCCCGAGCGGGGGGTGGGGATGAGCAGTTCTTC. Translated, it gives CASSPPARAGGGDEQFF.

V gene TRBV10-3 combines with J gene TRBJ2-7; D is perhaps TRBD2 (6 bases). Germline V CDR1 and CDR2: ENHRY, SYGVKD. V lost 2 bases to trimming and J lost 1 base, with 9 bases between them. The CDR3 spans 14 residues. The CDR3 loop is CAISELAGSYEQYF. The CDR3 nucleotides read TGTGCCATCAGTGAGCTTGCGGGGTCCTACGAGCAGTACTTC.

The rearrangement joins TRBV19 to TRBJ2-1; weak D call: TRBD2 (5 bases). The V gene lost 0 bases and the J gene lost 2 bases, with 8 bases spanning the gap. Germline V gene lookup returns CDR1 LNHDA and CDR2 SQIVND (reference sequence). The CDR3 contains 15 residues. The CDR3: CASSIEGRTYNEQFF. In DNA form, the CDR3 reads TGTGCCAGTAGTATAGAGGGGAGAACCTACAATGAGCAGTTCTTC.

This clone has only a few counts. This chain uses TRBV30 with TRBJ1-1; D not resolved. Germline V gene data show CDR1 as GTSNPN and CDR2 as SVGIG (reference sequence). Trimming pared 4 bases from V and 4 bases from J, leaving 13 bases between. The CDR3 consists of 13 residues. The CDR3 DNA is TGTGCCTGGACTCCGGGAGGGTTCACTGAAGCTTTCTTT. The encoded protein is CAWTPGGFTEAFF.

V and J are TRBV7-6 and TRBJ1-1; D ambiguous. Germline V CDR1 and CDR2: SGHVS, FNYEAQ. The V end was cut by 3 bases, the J end by 1 base, with 9 bases between. The length of the CDR3 is 14 residues. The CDR3 here is CASSFEGKNTEAFF. In DNA, the CDR3 is TGTGCCAGCAGCTTTGAGGGCAAGAACACTGAAGCTTTCTTT. The full variable domain, in which reference TRBV7-6 and TRBJ1-1 provide the parts outside the CDR3, is GAGVSQSPRYKVTKRGQDVALRCDPISGHVSLYWYRQALGQGPEFLTYFNYEAQQDKSGLPNDRFSAERPEGSISTLTIQRTEQRDSAMYRCASSFEGKNTEAFFGQGTRLTVV.

This chain uses TRBV5-5 with TRBJ2-1; possibly TRBD2 for D (6 bases). V was clipped by 6 bases and J by 6 bases, with 28 bases between them. The CDR3 is 18 residues long. In germline, CDR1 is SGHKS, CDR2 YYEKEE (reference sequence). The CDR3 DNA reads as TGTGCCAGCACCCCCAACGGAGGGAATCGGCGGGTCGGCAATGAGCAGTTCTTC. As protein: CASTPNGGNRRVGNEQFF.

The chain uses TRBV28 and TRBJ1-5; D not certain. This CDR3 region has 14 residues. V was pared by 6 bases and J by 2 bases, with 11 bases between. Looked up from germline, CDR1 is MDHEN and CDR2 is SYDVKM. The CDR3 nucleotides read TGTGCCAGCAGGAGGAGGGCGGGCAATCAGCCCCAGCATTTT. Protein product: CASRRRAGNQPQHF.

CDR3 DNA: TGTGCCAGCAGTTTAGGACAGACATCAACTAATGAAAAACTGTTTTTT. Its protein product is CASSLGQTSTNEKLFF. The chain employs TRBV27 and TRBJ1-4, with TRBD1 as a possible D gene (6 bases). The CDR3 sequence is 16 residues long. V lost 2 bases and J 0 bases, leaving 10 bases between the germline ends. CDR1 and CDR2 from the germline V gene are MNHEY and SMNVEV (reference sequence).

The rearrangement joins TRBV9 to TRBJ2-1; 10 positions agree with TRBD2. Germline V CDR1 and CDR2: SGDLS, YYNGEE. The CDR3 spans 17 residues. V lost 8 bases to trimming and J lost 7 bases; unmatched junction nucleotides: 18. DNA of the CDR3: TGTGCCAGTCACCGGCGATGGCCTAGCGGGAGTAAAAATGAGCAGTTCTTC. As protein: CASHRRWPSGSKNEQFF.

This clone was picked up one time. The chain has TRBV15 and TRBJ1-5; the match to TRBD1 covers 8 bases. The CDR3 is 14 residues long. Unmatched junction bases numbered 2, after V lost 2 bases and J lost 5 bases. Per the germline V gene, CDR1 is LNHNV and CDR2 is YYDKDF (reference sequence). The CDR3 region is CATSRQGAHQPQHF. The CDR3 coding sequence is TGTGCCACCAGCAGACAGGGGGCCCATCAGCCCCAGCATTTT. The full variable domain, rest sourced from reference TRBV15 and TRBJ1-5, is DAMVIQNPRYQVTQFGKPVTLSCSQTLNHNVMYWYQQKSSQAPKLLFHYYDKDFNNEADTPDNFQSRRPNTSFCFLDIRSPGLGDTAMYLCATSRQGAHQPQHFGDGTRLSIL.

The V gene is TRBV6-1, the J gene TRBJ2-3; 9 bases are shared with TRBD2. V trimming: 7 bases; J trimming: 4 bases; junction bases outside the gene matches: 9. Germline loops: CDR1 MNHNS, CDR2 SASEGT. This CDR3 region has 15 residues. CDR3 sequence: CASNYMAGGADTQYF. CDR3 sequence (DNA): TGTGCCAGCAATTATATGGCGGGGGGGGCAGATACGCAGTATTTT.

The chain links TRBV6-4 to TRBJ2-3, with unresolved D. Trimming pared 2 bases from V and 1 base from J, leaving 10 bases between. The CDR3 extends over 15 amino acids. Germline assignment: CDR1 MRHNA and CDR2 SNTAGT. As DNA, the CDR3 is TGTGCCAGCAGTGACGCAGGATATGGCACAGATACGCAGTATTTT. Translated, it gives CASSDAGYGTDTQYF.

The chain joins TRBV11-1 to TRBJ2-6; 9 bases line up with TRBD1. V shed 6 bases and J 1 base; nucleotides not matched to a gene: 7. From germline, CDR1 is SGHAT and CDR2 FQDESV (reference sequence). The CDR3 extends over 17 amino acids. CDR3 amino acids: CASRSGTGLSGANVLTF. The CDR3 region has the DNA TGTGCCAGCAGGTCCGGGACAGGGTTGTCTGGGGCCAACGTCCTGACTTTC.

This chain joins TRBV13 and TRBJ2-3, with 11 bases identical to TRBD2. V was pared by 6 bases and J by 2 bases, with 13 bases of the junction left unmatched. The length of the CDR3 is 18 residues. The germline gives CDR1 PRHDT, CDR2 FYEKMQ (reference sequence). CDR3 protein: CASSQGPLAGGITDTQYF. For the CDR3, the DNA is TGTGCCAGCAGTCAAGGTCCCTTAGCGGGAGGGATCACAGATACGCAGTATTTT.

V and J are TRBV5-1 and TRBJ2-7; TRBD1 agrees at 7 bases. With V trimmed by 0 bases and J by 2 bases, 5 bases remained unmatched. Per the germline V gene, CDR1 is SGHRS and CDR2 is YFSETQ. The length of the CDR3 is 15 residues. CDR3 nucleotide sequence: TGCGCCAGCAGCTTGGCACAGGGGCGAACCTACGAGCAGTACTTC. Translation: CASSLAQGRTYEQYF. Drawing the rest from reference TRBV5-1 and TRBJ2-7, the complete variable domain is KAGVTQTPRYLIKTRGQQVTLSCSPISGHRSVSWYQQTPGQGLQFLFEYFSETQRNKGNFPGRFSGRQFSNSRSEMNVSTLELGDSALYLCASSLAQGRTYEQYFGPGTRLTVT.

V and J are TRBV19 and TRBJ1-1; 7 bases are a match to TRBD1. This CDR3 comprises 12 residues. V gave up 5 bases and J gave up 8 bases; unmatched junction bases: 5. CDR1 is LNHDA and CDR2 is SQIVND in the germline V gene (reference sequence). CDR3 DNA sequence: TGTGCCAGTAGTGCCACAGGGGCAGAAGCTTTCTTT. It yields the protein CASSATGAEAFF.

The rearrangement joins TRBV19 to TRBJ1-5; 8 nucleotides line up with TRBD1. The V gene end was trimmed by 5 bases and the J gene end by 7 bases; junction bases not matched to a gene: 7. In germline, CDR1 is LNHDA, CDR2 SQIVND (reference sequence). This CDR3 contains 14 residues. The CDR3 DNA sequence: TGTGCCAGTAGTGGCACAGGGGGGGTACAGCCCCAGCATTTT. It specifies CASSGTGGVQPQHF.

The chain recombines TRBV29-1 with TRBJ1-2, with TRBD1 matching 12 bases. CDR1 is SQVTM and CDR2 is ANQGSEA in the germline V gene. J lost 7 bases, V lost 0 bases, and 6 bases had no gene match. The CDR3 spans 15 residues. This chain's CDR3 is CSVEDPRDRGPGYTF. CDR3 nucleotides: TGCAGCGTTGAAGACCCCCGGGACAGGGGGCCTGGCTACACCTTC.

The chain has TRBV28 and TRBJ1-2; D is unresolved. V gave up 8 bases and J gave up 6 bases, with 16 bases separating them. The CDR3 extends over 13 amino acids. Germline loops: CDR1 MDHEN, CDR2 SYDVKM. The CDR3 DNA follows: TGTGCCAGCCTCCCTGTGTTGTCGGATGGCTACACCTTC. Translated: CASLPVLSDGYTF.

The rearrangement links TRBV7-3 to TRBJ2-3; the match to TRBD1 covers 11 bases. This CDR3 comprises 16 residues. With V trimmed by 2 bases and J by 2 bases, 3 bases remained unmatched. Germline lookup yields CDR1 SGHTA and CDR2 FQGTGA. The CDR3 here is CASSLWGQGVTDTQYF. DNA for the CDR3: TGTGCCAGCAGCTTATGGGGACAGGGGGTCACAGATACGCAGTATTTT.